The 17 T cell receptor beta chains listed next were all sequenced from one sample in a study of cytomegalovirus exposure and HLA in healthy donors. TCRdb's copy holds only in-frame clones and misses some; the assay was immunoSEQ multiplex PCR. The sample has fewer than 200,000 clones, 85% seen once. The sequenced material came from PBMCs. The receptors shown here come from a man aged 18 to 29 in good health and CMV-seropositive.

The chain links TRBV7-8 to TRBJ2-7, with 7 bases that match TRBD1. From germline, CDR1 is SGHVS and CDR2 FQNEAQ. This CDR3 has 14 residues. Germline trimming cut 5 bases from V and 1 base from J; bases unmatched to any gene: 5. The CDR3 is CASSTGDPSYEQYF. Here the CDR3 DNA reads TGTGCCAGCAGCACAGGGGACCCATCCTACGAGCAGTACTTC.

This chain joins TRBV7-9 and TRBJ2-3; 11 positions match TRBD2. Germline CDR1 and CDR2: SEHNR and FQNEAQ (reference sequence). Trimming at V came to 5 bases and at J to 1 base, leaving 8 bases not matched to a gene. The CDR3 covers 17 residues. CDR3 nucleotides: TGTGCCAGCAGCAGGGGGACTAGCGGCTTAGGCACAGATACGCAGTATTTT. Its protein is CASSRGTSGLGTDTQYF.

The CDR3 coding sequence is TGTGCCACCGGGGGTCCTAGGAGCTCCTACGAGCAGTACTTC. Residues: CATGGPRSSYEQYF. J is TRBJ2-7 and V is TRBV28, with D maybe TRBD2 (6 bases). In germline, CDR1 is MDHEN, CDR2 SYDVKM. This CDR3 has 14 amino acids. Between the trimmed V and J ends, which lost 10 bases and 0 bases, there was a span of 16 bases.

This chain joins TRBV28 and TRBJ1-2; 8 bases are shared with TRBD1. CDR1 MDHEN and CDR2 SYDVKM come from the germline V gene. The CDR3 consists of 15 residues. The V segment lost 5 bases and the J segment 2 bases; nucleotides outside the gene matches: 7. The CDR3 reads CASSPAAGGNYGYTF. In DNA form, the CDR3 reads TGTGCCAGCAGTCCGGCCGCAGGGGGCAACTATGGCTACACCTTC.

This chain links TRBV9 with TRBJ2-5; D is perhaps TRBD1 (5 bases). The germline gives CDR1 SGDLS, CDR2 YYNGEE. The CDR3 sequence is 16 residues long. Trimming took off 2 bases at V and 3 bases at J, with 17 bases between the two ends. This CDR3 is CASSVDSIDSEETQYF. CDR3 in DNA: TGTGCCAGCAGCGTCGACAGCATAGACAGTGAAGAGACCCAGTACTTC.

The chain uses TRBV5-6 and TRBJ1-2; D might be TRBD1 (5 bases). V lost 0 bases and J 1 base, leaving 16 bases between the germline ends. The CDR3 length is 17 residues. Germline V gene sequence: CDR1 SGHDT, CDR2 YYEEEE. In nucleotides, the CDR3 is TGTGCCAGCAGCTTGGCCTTAGTAGGAGGGGTTAACTATGGCTACACCTTC. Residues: CASSLALVGGVNYGYTF.

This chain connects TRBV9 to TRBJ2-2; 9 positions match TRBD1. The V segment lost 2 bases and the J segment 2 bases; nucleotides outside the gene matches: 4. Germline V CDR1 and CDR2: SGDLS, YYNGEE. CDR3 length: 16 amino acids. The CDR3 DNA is TGTGCCAGCAGCGTTCGGGGACAGGGCAACACCGGGGAGCTGTTTTTT. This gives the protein CASSVRGQGNTGELFF.

The CDR3 loop reads CASSSKSSTYEQYF. CDR3 coding DNA: TGTGCCAGCAGCTCGAAGTCGAGTACCTACGAGCAGTACTTC. This chain joins TRBV7-9 and TRBJ2-7, with no clear D. CDR3 length equals 14 residues. Trimming shortened V by 4 bases and J by 2 bases, and 12 bases separated the two germline ends. From germline, CDR1 is SEHNR and CDR2 FQNEAQ (reference sequence).

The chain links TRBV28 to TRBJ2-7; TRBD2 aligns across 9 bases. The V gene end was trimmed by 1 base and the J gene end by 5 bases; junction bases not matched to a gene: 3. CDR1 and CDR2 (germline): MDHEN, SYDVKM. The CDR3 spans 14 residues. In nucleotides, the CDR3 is TGTGCCAGCAGTTTATTACTAGCGGGCAACGAGCAGTACTTC. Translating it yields CASSLLLAGNEQYF.

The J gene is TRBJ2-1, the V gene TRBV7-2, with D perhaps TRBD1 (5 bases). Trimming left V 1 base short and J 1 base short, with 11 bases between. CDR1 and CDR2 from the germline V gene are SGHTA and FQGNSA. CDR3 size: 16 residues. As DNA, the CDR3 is TGTGCCAGCAGCTTAGGTGGGGCCGAATCCTACAATGAGCAGTTCTTC. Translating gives CASSLGGAESYNEQFF.

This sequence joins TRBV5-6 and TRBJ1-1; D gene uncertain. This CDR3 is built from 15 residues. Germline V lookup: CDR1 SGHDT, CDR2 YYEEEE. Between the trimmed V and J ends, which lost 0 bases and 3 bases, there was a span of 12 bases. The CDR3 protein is CASSLEGFGDTEAFF. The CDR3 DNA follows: TGTGCCAGCAGCTTGGAAGGATTCGGGGACACTGAAGCTTTCTTT. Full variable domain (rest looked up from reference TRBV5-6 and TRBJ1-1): DAGVTQSPTHLIKTRGQQVTLRCSPKSGHDTVSWYQQALGQGPQFIFQYYEEEERQRGNFPDRFSGHQFPNYSSELNVNALLLGDSALYLCASSLEGFGDTEAFFGQGTRLTVV.

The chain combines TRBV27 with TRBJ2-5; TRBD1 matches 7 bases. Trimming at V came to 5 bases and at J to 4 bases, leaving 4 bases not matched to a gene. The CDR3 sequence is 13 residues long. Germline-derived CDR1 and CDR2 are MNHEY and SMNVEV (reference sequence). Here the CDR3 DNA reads TGTGCCAGCAGTCCACGACAGGGAGAGACCCAGTACTTC. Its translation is CASSPRQGETQYF.

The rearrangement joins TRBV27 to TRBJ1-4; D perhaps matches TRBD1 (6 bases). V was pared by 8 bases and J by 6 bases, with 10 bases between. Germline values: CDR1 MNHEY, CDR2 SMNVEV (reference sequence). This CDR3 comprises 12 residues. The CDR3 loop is CASGTNDEKLFF. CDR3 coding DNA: TGTGCCAGCGGGACAAACGATGAAAAACTGTTTTTT.

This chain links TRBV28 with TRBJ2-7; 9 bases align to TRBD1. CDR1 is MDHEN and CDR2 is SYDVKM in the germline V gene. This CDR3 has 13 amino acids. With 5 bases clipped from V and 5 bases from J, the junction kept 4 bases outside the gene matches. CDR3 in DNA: TGTGCCAGCAGTGGGACAGGGAACCACGAGCAGTACTTC. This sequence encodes CASSGTGNHEQYF.

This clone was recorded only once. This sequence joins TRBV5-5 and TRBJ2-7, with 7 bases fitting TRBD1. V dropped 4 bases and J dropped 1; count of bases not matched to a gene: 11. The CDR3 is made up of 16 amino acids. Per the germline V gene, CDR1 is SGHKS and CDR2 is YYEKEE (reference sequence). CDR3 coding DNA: TGTGCCAGCAGCGCGTCTATACAGGGGCCTTCCTACGAGCAGTACTTC. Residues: CASSASIQGPSYEQYF.

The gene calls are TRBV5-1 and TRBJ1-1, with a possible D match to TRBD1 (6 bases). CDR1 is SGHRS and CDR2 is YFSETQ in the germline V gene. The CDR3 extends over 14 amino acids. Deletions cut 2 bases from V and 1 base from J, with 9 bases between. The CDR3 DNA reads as TGCGCCAGCAGCTTTATGACAGGGAACACTGAAGCTTTCTTT. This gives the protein CASSFMTGNTEAFF.

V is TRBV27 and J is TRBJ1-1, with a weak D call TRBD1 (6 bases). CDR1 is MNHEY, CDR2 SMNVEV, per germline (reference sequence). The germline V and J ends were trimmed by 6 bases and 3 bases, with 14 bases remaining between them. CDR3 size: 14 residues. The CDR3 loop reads CASRARGKDTEAFF. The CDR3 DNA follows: TGTGCCAGCAGGGCCAGGGGAAAGGACACTGAAGCTTTCTTT.